Each of the 3 T cell receptor beta chains below was sequenced from the same sample in a study of T cell repertoires in cytomegalovirus infection (dated by TCRdb to 2018 to 2020). The sequencing machine was an Illumina HiSeq 1500. TCRdb reprocessing: public reads trimmed at Q25 with fastp, clones called with MiXCR, in-frame beta chains kept. Rows are combined by CDR3 protein, so each entry shows the most common genes and DNA. Recorded for this sample are a few hundred thousand distinct CDR3 sequences; about a sixth of them occurred a single time. Jointly, the top ten make up about 12% of the sample. The sequencing sample was made of PBMCs. The receptors come from a human donor in good health (CMV status not recorded). Some clones in this sample may be carry-over from other donors' samples.

This clonotype appeared a few times. Since a much larger clone is just one base distant, this may be a read error. J is TRBJ2-7 and V is TRBV7-2; 7 positions agree with TRBD2. The CDR3 runs to 15 residues. CDR1 and CDR2 (germline): SGHTA, FQGNSA. J was trimmed by 0 bases and V by 1 base; bases with no gene match: 3. The CDR3 nucleotides are TGTGCCAGCAGCTTAGGGGGGGGTAACTCCTACGAGCAGTACTTC. Its translation: CASSLGGGNSYEQYF. The complete variable domain, with remaining parts taken from reference TRBV7-2 and TRBJ2-7, reads GAGVSQSPSNKVTEKGKDVELRCDPISGHTALYWYRQSLGQGLEFLIYFQGNSAPDKSGLPSDRFSAERTGGSVSTLTIQRTQQEDSAVYLCASSLGGGNSYEQYFGPGTRLTVT.

This clonotype was seen more than once but under ten times. The V call is TRBV2, the J call TRBJ1-5; no reliable D call. V lost 8 bases and J lost 0, with 11 bases in between. Germline loops: CDR1 SNHLY, CDR2 FYNNEI. The CDR3 runs 14 residues. CDR3 sequence reads: CASLRSNSNQPQHF. The CDR3 nucleotides are TGTGCCAGCCTCAGGAGTAATAGCAATCAGCCCCAGCATTTT.

The chain couples TRBV28 to TRBJ2-7; D is undetermined. The CDR3 runs 16 residues. Deletions cut 6 bases from V and 6 bases from J, with 24 bases between. Germline loops: CDR1 MDHEN, CDR2 SYDVKM. The CDR3 is CASRMGFRISPREQYF. The CDR3 DNA follows: TGTGCCAGCAGAATGGGGTTTCGGATATCGCCGCGCGAGCAGTACTTC.